This passage covers 17 T cell receptor beta chains from one sample sequenced in a study of cytomegalovirus exposure and HLA in healthy donors. In the PCR, 60 Vbeta and 13 Jbeta primers were used. Using immunoSEQ multiplex PCR, the repertoire was profiled, and TCRdb retains in-frame clones only, with some absent. This sample carries 200,000 to 250,000 clones, 65% to 90% of them seen once, and the ten largest clones take 1.2% to 1.5%. Sequenced sample: PBMCs. These receptors were obtained from a girl between 5 and 17 years old in good health and CMV-seronegative.

As DNA, the CDR3 is TGTGCCACCAGCCACGACAGGGCCACCTACAATGAGCAGTTCTTC. This sequence encodes CATSHDRATYNEQFF. The V call is TRBV15, the J call TRBJ2-1; 7 bases are shared with TRBD1. Germline assignment: CDR1 LNHNV and CDR2 YYDKDF (reference sequence). The CDR3 has 15 residues. The V and J ends lost 5 bases and 2 bases, in that order; junction bases with no gene match: 6.

This clone showed up just a few times. V and J are TRBV5-1 and TRBJ1-4; D is possibly TRBD1 (6 bases). Trimming took off 7 bases at V and 5 bases at J, with 21 bases between the two ends. Germline assignment: CDR1 SGHRS and CDR2 YFSETQ. This CDR3 comprises 16 residues. CDR3 protein: CASSSGHHNGNEKLFF. In DNA form, the CDR3 reads TGCGCCAGCTCCTCGGGACATCATAACGGGAATGAAAAACTGTTTTTT. Using reference TRBV5-1 and TRBJ1-4 for the parts outside the CDR3, the full variable domain is KAGVTQTPRYLIKTRGQQVTLSCSPISGHRSVSWYQQTPGQGLQFLFEYFSETQRNKGNFPGRFSGRQFSNSRSEMNVSTLELGDSALYLCASSSGHHNGNEKLFFGSGTQLSVL.

The chain is built from TRBV5-1 and TRBJ2-1; 11 nucleotides align to TRBD2. The CDR3 consists of 16 residues. The junction had 5 bases not matched to a gene; V was cut back by 0 bases and J by 6 bases. Per the germline V gene, CDR1 is SGHRS and CDR2 is YFSETQ. CDR3 nucleotides: TGCGCCAGCAGCTTGGCATCTAGCGGGAGGCCCAATGAGCAGTTCTTC. Its translation is CASSLASSGRPNEQFF.

V is TRBV27 and J is TRBJ2-7; 11 bases fit TRBD2. The CDR3 totals 15 residues. Germline CDR1 and CDR2: MNHEY and SMNVEV (reference sequence). Unmatched junction bases numbered 6, after V lost 4 bases and J lost 4 bases. CDR3 bases: TGTGCCAGCAGTTCCCCGACTAGCGGGATTTACGAGCAGTACTTC. This codes for CASSSPTSGIYEQYF.

The CDR3 region is CASSLTGLGGRSTEAFF. CDR3 DNA sequence: TGTGCCAGCAGTTTAACAGGATTAGGGGGTCGTAGCACTGAAGCTTTCTTT. This chain joins TRBV27 and TRBJ1-1; perhaps TRBD1 as D (6 bases). Germline V CDR1 and CDR2: MNHEY, SMNVEV (reference sequence). The ends were cut back, 2 bases at V and 4 bases at J, with 20 bases in the middle. This CDR3 has 17 residues.

The CDR3 bases are TGTGCCAGTAGTATAGGGGCAGCTTACAATGAGCAGTTCTTC. Translated, it gives CASSIGAAYNEQFF. J is TRBJ2-1 and V is TRBV19; no firm D call. CDR1 and CDR2 from the germline V gene are LNHDA and SQIVND (reference sequence). The germline V and J ends were trimmed by 1 base and 4 bases, with 8 bases remaining between them. This CDR3 contains 14 residues.

The J gene is TRBJ2-1, the V gene TRBV6-6; TRBD2 aligns across 8 bases. The CDR3 loop spans 11 amino acids. The V segment lost 9 bases and the J segment 7 bases; nucleotides outside the gene matches: 2. The V gene's germline CDR1 is MNHNY and CDR2 SVGAGI (reference sequence). The CDR3 DNA follows: TGTGCCAGTCGGGGGGGGAATGAGCAGTTCTTC. It codes for CASRGGNEQFF.

V and J are TRBV6-5 and TRBJ2-7; possible D gene TRBD2, 6 bases. CDR3 length equals 14 residues. Trimming took off 2 bases at V and 2 bases at J, with 10 bases between the two ends. Germline values: CDR1 MNHEY, CDR2 SVGAGI. The CDR3 DNA is TGTGCCAGCAGTTACGGGCGGGGCGCCTACGAGCAGTACTTC. Translation gives CASSYGRGAYEQYF.

This clone was counted only a few times. The chain employs TRBV6-5 and TRBJ2-7; TRBD1 matches at 8 bases. Germline CDR1 MNHEY, CDR2 SVGAGI. CDR3 length equals 13 residues. V shed 6 bases and J 8 bases; nucleotides not matched to a gene: 9. The CDR3 loop reads CASSRQGANKQYF. CDR3 nucleotides: TGTGCCAGCAGCCGTCAGGGGGCGAATAAGCAGTACTTC.

This chain uses TRBV28 with TRBJ1-6, with D possibly being TRBD1 (5 bases). Trimming left V 3 bases short and J 3 bases short, with 15 bases between. CDR1 MDHEN and CDR2 SYDVKM come from the germline V gene. This CDR3 contains 17 residues. The CDR3 nucleotides are TGTGCCAGCAGTTTGGTTTTCGGGGGAGACTATAATTCACCCCTCCACTTT. Its translation: CASSLVFGGDYNSPLHF.

V is TRBV7-2 and J is TRBJ1-2; 7 positions agree with TRBD1. Germline V gene lookup returns CDR1 SGHTA and CDR2 FQGNSA. J was trimmed by 8 bases and V by 0 bases; bases with no gene match: 3. The CDR3 contains 13 residues. Written as DNA, the CDR3 is TGTGCCAGCAGCTTAGCGACAGGGACCGGCTACACCTTC. Translation: CASSLATGTGYTF.

The rearrangement links TRBV5-1 to TRBJ2-5; 11 bases match TRBD2. The better agreement between TRBJ2-7 and the DNA end casts doubt on the J call. Germline CDR1 is SGHRS and CDR2 is YFSETQ. This CDR3 spans 17 amino acids. CDR3 in DNA: TGCGCCAGCAGCTTGACTAGCGGGGGCGATTTCTCCTACGAGCAGTACTTC. Amino acids: CASSLTSGGDFSYEQYF.

As concerns this clone: This sample includes further DNA sequences coding for the same CDR3. The V gene is TRBV7-9, the J gene TRBJ1-4, with a tentative D call TRBD1 (6 bases). This CDR3 is 13 amino acids long. The germline V and J ends were trimmed by 5 bases and 8 bases, with 12 bases remaining between them. The germline V gene encodes CDR1 SEHNR and CDR2 FQNEAQ (reference sequence). CDR3 region: CASSRGLGEKLFF. The CDR3 nucleotides read TGTGCCAGCAGCAGGGGGTTGGGCGAAAAACTGTTTTTT.

The chain links TRBV6-1 to TRBJ2-1; 8 bases line up with TRBD2. The CDR3 extends over 16 amino acids. In germline, CDR1 is MNHNS, CDR2 SASEGT. The V gene end was trimmed by 4 bases and the J gene end by 5 bases; junction bases not matched to a gene: 10. The CDR3 is CASSVTFGRAHNEQFF. The CDR3 DNA follows: TGTGCCAGCAGTGTCACCTTCGGGAGGGCCCACAATGAGCAGTTCTTC.

The V gene is TRBV13, the J gene TRBJ1-1; tentatively, D is TRBD1 (6 bases). Germline CDR1 is PRHDT and CDR2 is FYEKMQ (reference sequence). This CDR3 spans 15 amino acids. Trimming shortened V by 3 bases and J by 5 bases, and 16 bases separated the two germline ends. The CDR3 bases are TGTGCCAGCAGCTTTACTGGGGGCATTATTACTGAAGCTTTCTTT. Its protein product is CASSFTGGIITEAFF.

CDR3 region: CASSIGGVQETQYF. The CDR3 DNA is TGTGCCAGCAGCATAGGCGGGGTCCAAGAGACCCAGTACTTC. The chain links TRBV7-9 to TRBJ2-5, with D perhaps matching TRBD2 (6 bases). CDR3 length equals 14 residues. Trimming removed 5 bases at V and 1 base at J, with 11 bases between. In germline, CDR1 is SEHNR, CDR2 FQNEAQ (reference sequence).

The table lists this clone with a few counts. V is TRBV6-1 and J is TRBJ1-2; D possibly corresponds to TRBD1 (5 bases). V was trimmed by 11 bases and J by 4 bases, leaving 17 bases between them. The length of the CDR3 is 13 residues. CDR1 and CDR2 (germline): MNHNS, SASEGT. As DNA, the CDR3 is TGTGCCGGATCGGGGGGTCCCTCCTATGGCTACACCTTC. Translation: CAGSGGPSYGYTF.